A single sample is the source of the 29 T cell receptor beta chains below, sequenced in a study of blood T cell repertoires in COVID-19. Produced via immunoSEQ multiplex PCR; TCRdb's table is partial and in-frame only. The sample carries roughly 150,000 clones, 75% to 90% recorded once. Sequencing was done on a sample of peripheral blood. These receptors were taken from a man at least 80 years old with acute or convalescent COVID-19.

The chain recombines TRBV27 with TRBJ2-7, with D uncertain. Germline V gene sequence: CDR1 MNHEY, CDR2 SMNVEV (reference sequence). This CDR3 comprises 13 residues. V shed 6 bases and J shed 3 bases, with 12 bases lying between them. Here the CDR3 reads CASSRSLGYEQYF. The CDR3 DNA reads as TGTGCCAGCAGCCGGAGTCTAGGCTACGAGCAGTACTTC.

The CDR3 sequence is CASMERREGTGELFF. The DNA for the CDR3 is TGTGCCAGTATGGAACGGCGGGAGGGCACCGGGGAGCTGTTTTTT. This chain connects TRBV19 to TRBJ2-2; TRBD2 agrees at 9 bases. There are 15 residues in the CDR3. CDR1 and CDR2 from the germline V gene are LNHDA and SQIVND (reference sequence). The trim removed 7 bases at V and 4 bases at J, leaving 7 bases unmatched.

The chain is built from TRBV2 and TRBJ1-5; 10 bases fit TRBD1. Trimming at V came to 5 bases and at J to 3 bases, leaving 10 bases not matched to a gene. Germline V gene data show CDR1 as SNHLY and CDR2 as FYNNEI. The CDR3 is made up of 17 amino acids. CDR3 sequence (DNA): TGTGCCAGCAGTTATATCGGGACAGGGGCCATCAATCAGCCCCAGCATTTT. This translates into CASSYIGTGAINQPQHF. The variable domain in full, with the rest retrieved from reference TRBV2 and TRBJ1-5, is EPEVTQTPSHQVTQMGQEVILRCVPISNHLYFYWYRQILGQKVEFLVSFYNNEISEKSEIFDDQFSVERPDGSNFTLKIRSTKLEDSAMYFCASSYIGTGAINQPQHFGDGTRLSIL.

V gene TRBV29-1 combines with J gene TRBJ1-1, with 7 bases matching TRBD1. The CDR3 totals 13 residues. V lost 6 bases and J lost 0; bases outside the gene matches: 4. Germline CDR1 SQVTM, CDR2 ANQGSEA. CDR3 sequence (DNA): TGCAGCGTACAACAGGGGCTGAACACTGAAGCTTTCTTT. Encoded protein: CSVQQGLNTEAFF.

The chain joins TRBV29-1 to TRBJ2-5, with 7 bases aligning to TRBD1. J gave up 1 base and V 2 bases, and 7 bases lay outside the gene matches. Germline lookup yields CDR1 SQVTM and CDR2 ANQGSEA. CDR3 length: 15 residues. CDR3 residues: CSVELGDSFQETQYF. CDR3 DNA sequence: TGCAGCGTTGAATTGGGGGACAGCTTCCAAGAGACCCAGTACTTC.

V gene TRBV7-9 combines with J gene TRBJ1-2; 8 bases are shared with TRBD1. CDR1 and CDR2 from the germline V gene are SEHNR and FQNEAQ (reference sequence). The junction had 6 bases not matched to a gene; V was cut back by 1 base and J by 8 bases. This CDR3 spans 14 amino acids. The CDR3 here is CASSLGLDRDGYTF. The DNA for the CDR3 is TGTGCCAGCAGCTTAGGTTTGGACAGGGACGGCTACACCTTC.

The V and J genes are TRBV7-8 and TRBJ1-5, with D unresolved. Germline V gene data show CDR1 as SGHVS and CDR2 as FQNEAQ. The CDR3 covers 13 residues. The germline V and J ends were trimmed by 5 bases and 4 bases, with 9 bases remaining between them. The CDR3 protein is CASSPPGNQPQHF. Written as DNA, the CDR3 is TGTGCCAGCAGCCCCCCGGGTAATCAGCCCCAGCATTTT.

This rearrangement joins TRBV7-8 to TRBJ1-2; maybe TRBD1 (6 bases). There are 14 residues in the CDR3. Germline V CDR1 and CDR2: SGHVS, FQNEAQ. Trimming shortened V by 5 bases and J by 6 bases, and 16 bases separated the two germline ends. CDR3 protein: CASSPWGGADGYTF. The DNA for the CDR3 is TGTGCCAGCAGCCCATGGGGGGGCGCCGATGGCTACACCTTC.

Only one count was recorded for this clone. The DNA of the CDR3 is TGTGCCAGCAGTTACGGAGATAGCGGGGCCTACGAGCAGTACTTC. Its translation is CASSYGDSGAYEQYF. This chain connects TRBV6-5 to TRBJ2-7; 8 nucleotides line up with TRBD2. This CDR3 is 15 amino acids long. Losses at the gene ends were 2 bases for V and 2 bases for J; bases not matched to a gene: 5. Looked up from germline, CDR1 is MNHEY and CDR2 is SVGAGI.

V gene TRBV29-1 combines with J gene TRBJ2-1; D is perhaps TRBD2 (5 bases). CDR1 and CDR2 (germline): SQVTM, ANQGSEA. V was clipped by 7 bases and J by 10 bases, with 14 bases between them. This CDR3 has 11 residues. CDR3 in DNA: TGCAGCGGTCTTCTGGGCGGGGAGCAGTTCTTC. It translates to CSGLLGGEQFF.

This chain joins TRBV13 and TRBJ2-3, with 9 bases that match TRBD2. The CDR3 runs 18 residues. CDR1 is PRHDT and CDR2 is FYEKMQ in the germline V gene (reference sequence). V shed 2 bases and J 2 bases; nucleotides not matched to a gene: 11. The DNA for the CDR3 is TGTGCCAGCAGCTTACGGAGCGGGGGGAACACAATCACAGATACGCAGTATTTT. It specifies CASSLRSGGNTITDTQYF.

The V and J genes are TRBV6-5 and TRBJ2-5, with D perhaps TRBD1 (6 bases). Germline V CDR1 and CDR2: MNHEY, SVGAGI. The CDR3 has 13 amino acids. Deletions cut 6 bases from V and 4 bases from J, with 12 bases between. In DNA, the CDR3 is TGTGCCAGCAGCGTCGCAGGGGTAGAGACCCAGTACTTC. Translated, it gives CASSVAGVETQYF.

This chain uses TRBV20-1 with TRBJ2-1, with 7 bases lining up with TRBD2. Looked up from germline, CDR1 is DFQATT and CDR2 is SNEGSKA (reference sequence). The CDR3 contains 14 residues. Trimming cost V 3 bases and J 3 bases; bases outside gene matches: 5. The CDR3 DNA follows: TGCAGTGCTAGTCCCCAGCGGGACTACAATGAGCAGTTCTTC. Its protein is CSASPQRDYNEQFF.

The chain links TRBV6-5 to TRBJ2-7; a possible D gene is TRBD1 (6 bases). The V gene's germline CDR1 is MNHEY and CDR2 SVGAGI. The CDR3 runs to 14 residues. V was shortened by 2 bases and J by 9 bases, with 17 bases between the two germline ends. The CDR3 DNA sequence: TGTGCCAGCAGTTACGGTCCCCGACAGGCAGGGCAGTACTTC. It is translated as CASSYGPRQAGQYF.

Only one count was recorded for this clone. The CDR3 reads CSASRGLSGSTLPIGEQFF. The CDR3 bases are TGCAGTGCTAGTCGGGGACTAAGCGGGAGTACCCTCCCCATTGGTGAGCAGTTCTTC. The V call is TRBV20-1, the J call TRBJ2-1, with 8 bases aligning to TRBD2. J was trimmed by 9 bases and V by 3 bases; bases with no gene match: 25. The CDR3 length is 19 residues. Germline CDR1 reads DFQATT; CDR2 reads SNEGSKA (reference sequence).

CDR3 DNA: TGTGCCAGCAGTGAAAGAGGGATCGGCGGGAGAAGCAATGAGCAGTTCTTC. This encodes CASSERGIGGRSNEQFF. V and J are TRBV2 and TRBJ2-1; 7 bases fit TRBD2. CDR1 is SNHLY, CDR2 FYNNEI, per germline. CDR3 length equals 17 residues. Trimming removed 2 bases from V and 6 bases from J; junction bases left unmatched: 13. The entire variable domain, with the rest obtained from reference TRBV2 and TRBJ2-1, is as follows: EPEVTQTPSHQVTQMGQEVILRCVPISNHLYFYWYRQILGQKVEFLVSFYNNEISEKSEIFDDQFSVERPDGSNFTLKIRSTKLEDSAMYFCASSERGIGGRSNEQFFGPGTRLTVL.

The chain links TRBV6-1 to TRBJ2-7; a weak D match, TRBD1 (5 bases). Germline lookup yields CDR1 MNHNS and CDR2 SASEGT. The V and J ends lost 5 bases and 4 bases respectively, with 12 bases between them. CDR3 length: 13 amino acids. The CDR3 spells CASSWGSSYEQYF. The CDR3 nucleotides read TGTGCCAGCAGTTGGGGCAGCTCATACGAGCAGTACTTC.

The J gene is TRBJ2-1, the V gene TRBV28; TRBD2 matches at 8 bases. J gave up 2 bases and V 4 bases, and 4 bases lay outside the gene matches. The CDR3 runs 15 residues. From germline, CDR1 is MDHEN and CDR2 SYDVKM. The CDR3 sequence is CASSWREAPYNEQFF. The CDR3 bases are TGTGCCAGCAGTTGGCGGGAGGCCCCCTACAATGAGCAGTTCTTC.

The rearrangement uses TRBV20-1 and TRBJ1-1; tentative D call: TRBD1 (6 bases). The CDR3 is made up of 10 amino acids. The V gene lost 8 bases and the J gene lost 3 bases, with 7 bases spanning the gap. The V gene's germline CDR1 is DFQATT and CDR2 SNEGSKA (reference sequence). The CDR3 here is CSTGYTEAFF. The CDR3, as DNA: TGCAGTACAGGGTACACTGAAGCTTTCTTT.

The chain joins TRBV7-2 to TRBJ2-1; 8 positions match TRBD1. This CDR3 is built from 16 residues. V was clipped by 5 bases and J by 7 bases; unmatched bases: 13. The germline V gene has CDR1 SGHTA and CDR2 FQGNSA. The CDR3 region is CASSMTGALPGNEQFF. DNA of the CDR3: TGTGCCAGCAGCATGACAGGGGCGCTCCCTGGGAATGAGCAGTTCTTC.

V usage is TRBV28 and J usage is TRBJ2-1; tentative D call: TRBD2 (6 bases). This CDR3 region has 15 residues. Trimming removed 2 bases at V and 6 bases at J, with 14 bases between. Germline loops: CDR1 MDHEN, CDR2 SYDVKM. The CDR3 loop reads CASSLPGSTFNEQFF. CDR3 coding DNA: TGTGCCAGCAGTTTACCCGGGAGTACTTTCAATGAGCAGTTCTTC.

The chain carries TRBV5-1 and TRBJ2-5; 7 nucleotides match TRBD2. Germline trimming cut 1 base from V and 2 bases from J; bases unmatched to any gene: 5. Germline CDR1 is SGHRS and CDR2 is YFSETQ. CDR3 length: 15 amino acids. The CDR3 coding sequence is TGCGCCAGCAGCTTGAGTCTAGCGGTTCAAGAGACCCAGTACTTC. This translates into CASSLSLAVQETQYF.

The J gene is TRBJ2-7, the V gene TRBV7-6; 8 bases match TRBD2. With 5 bases clipped from V and 4 bases from J, the junction kept 13 bases outside the gene matches. This CDR3 contains 16 residues. Germline V lookup: CDR1 SGHVS, CDR2 FNYEAQ. Here the CDR3 reads CASSPTLAGKRYEQYF. CDR3 sequence (DNA): TGTGCCAGCAGCCCCACTTTAGCGGGAAAGAGGTACGAGCAGTACTTC. The full variable domain, completed using reference TRBV7-6 and TRBJ2-7, is GAGVSQSPRYKVTKRGQDVALRCDPISGHVSLYWYRQALGQGPEFLTYFNYEAQQDKSGLPNDRFSAERPEGSISTLTIQRTEQRDSAMYRCASSPTLAGKRYEQYFGPGTRLTVT.

In DNA form, the CDR3 reads TGCGCCAGCAGCTCACAGACAGGGGGGAACACTGAAGCTTTCTTT. This codes for CASSSQTGGNTEAFF. This rearrangement joins TRBV5-1 to TRBJ1-1; 9 bases are shared with TRBD1. After removal of 3 bases from V and 1 base from J, the junction contained 4 bases not matched to a gene. CDR3 length: 15 residues. Germline assignment: CDR1 SGHRS and CDR2 YFSETQ.

The rearrangement uses TRBV28 and TRBJ2-5; TRBD2 aligns across 9 bases. CDR3 length: 13 residues. Looked up from germline, CDR1 is MDHEN and CDR2 is SYDVKM. The junction had 3 bases not matched to a gene; V was cut back by 6 bases and J by 4 bases. CDR3 in DNA: TGTGCCAGCAGCTGGACTAGCGTAGAGACCCAGTACTTC. It codes for CASSWTSVETQYF. Filled out from reference TRBV28 and TRBJ2-5, the complete variable domain reads DVKVTQSSRYLVKRTGEKVFLECVQDMDHENMFWYRQDPGLGLRLIYFSYDVKMKEKGDIPEGYSVSREKKERFSLILESASTNQTSMYLCASSWTSVETQYFGPGTRLLVL.

The V gene is TRBV7-3, the J gene TRBJ2-1, with 14 bases identical to TRBD2. The CDR3 sequence is 15 residues long. The ends lost 5 bases at V and 6 bases at J; junction bases unmatched: 3. Germline lookup yields CDR1 SGHTA and CDR2 FQGTGA. DNA for the CDR3: TGTGCCAGCAGCACCGGGACTAGCGGGAGCAATGAGCAGTTCTTC. Residues: CASSTGTSGSNEQFF.

The rearrangement uses TRBV5-8 and TRBJ2-3; 7 nucleotides agree with TRBD1. V shed 2 bases and J 4 bases; nucleotides not matched to a gene: 1. This CDR3 is built from 13 residues. Germline V gene lookup returns CDR1 SGHTS and CDR2 YDEGEE. This CDR3 is CASSFQGADTQYF. CDR3 nucleotides: TGTGCCAGCAGCTTTCAGGGGGCAGATACGCAGTATTTT.

This chain links TRBV28 with TRBJ2-7, with a weak D call TRBD2 (5 bases). The CDR3 has 13 amino acids. The germline CDR1 and CDR2 sequences are MDHEN and SYDVKM. The V and J ends lost 4 bases and 0 bases respectively, with 7 bases between them. CDR3 sequence reads: CASSSAGSYEQYF. CDR3 bases: TGTGCCAGCAGTTCCGCGGGCTCCTACGAGCAGTACTTC.

V usage is TRBV6-5 and J usage is TRBJ1-3; D unresolved. Trimming removed 4 bases from V and 6 bases from J, with 10 bases in between. CDR1 is MNHEY, CDR2 SVGAGI, per germline. This CDR3 is built from 13 residues. The CDR3 here is CASSSGILNTIYF. The CDR3 DNA sequence: TGTGCCAGCAGTTCGGGGATCCTAAACACCATATATTTT.